The sequence of this T cell receptor beta chain was determined in a study of human thymus T cells. Germline values: CDR1 SGHRS, CDR2 YFSETQ. The CDR3 contains 15 residues. Trimming took off 6 bases at V and 3 bases at J, with 18 bases between the two ends. Assay: immunoSEQ multiplex PCR; the TCRdb copy retains only in-frame clones and omits some. The repertoire has some 46,000 clones, over 90% of them found once; the top ten carry about 0.17%. The chain recombines TRBV5-1 with TRBJ2-5; D perhaps matches TRBD2 (6 bases). This clonotype was obtained from a girl under three years old with a congenital heart defect but otherwise immunologically healthy. The sample was blood. Written as DNA, the CDR3 is TGCGCCAGCACCGAAACCGGACTATCGAAAGAGACCCAGTACTTC. It yields the protein CASTETGLSKETQYF.